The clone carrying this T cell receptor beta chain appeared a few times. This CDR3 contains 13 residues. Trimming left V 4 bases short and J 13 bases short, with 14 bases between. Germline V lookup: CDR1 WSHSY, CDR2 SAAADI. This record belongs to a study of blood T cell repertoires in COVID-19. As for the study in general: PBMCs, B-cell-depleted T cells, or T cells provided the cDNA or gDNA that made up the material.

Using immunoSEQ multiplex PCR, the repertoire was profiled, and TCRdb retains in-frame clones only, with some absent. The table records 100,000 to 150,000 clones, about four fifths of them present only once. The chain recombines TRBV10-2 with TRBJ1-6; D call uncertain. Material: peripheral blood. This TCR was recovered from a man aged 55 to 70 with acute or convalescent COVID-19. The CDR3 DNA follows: TGCGCCAGCAGTGCGGGGTTCAATCGGCCCCTCCACTTT. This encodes CASSAGFNRPLHF.